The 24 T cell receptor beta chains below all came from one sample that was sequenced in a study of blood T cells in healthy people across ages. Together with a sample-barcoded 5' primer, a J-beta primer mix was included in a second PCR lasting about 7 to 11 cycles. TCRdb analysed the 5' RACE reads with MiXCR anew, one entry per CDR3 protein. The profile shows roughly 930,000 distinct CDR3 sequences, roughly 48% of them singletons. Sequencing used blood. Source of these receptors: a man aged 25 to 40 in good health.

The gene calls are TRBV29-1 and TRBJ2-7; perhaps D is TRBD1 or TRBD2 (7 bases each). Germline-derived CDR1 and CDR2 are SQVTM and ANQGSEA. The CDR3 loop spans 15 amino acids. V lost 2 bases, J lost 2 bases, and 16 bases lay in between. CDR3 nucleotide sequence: TGCAGCGTTGAACAAGCGGGGCAGGGGGCCTACGAGCAGTACTTC. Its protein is CSVEQAGQGAYEQYF.

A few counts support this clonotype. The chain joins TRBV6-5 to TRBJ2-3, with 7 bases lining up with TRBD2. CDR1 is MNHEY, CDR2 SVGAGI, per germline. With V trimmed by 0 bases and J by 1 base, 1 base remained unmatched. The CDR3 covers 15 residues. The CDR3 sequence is CASSYSGGGTDTQYF. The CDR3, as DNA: TGTGCCAGCAGTTACTCGGGGGGGGGCACAGATACGCAGTATTTT.

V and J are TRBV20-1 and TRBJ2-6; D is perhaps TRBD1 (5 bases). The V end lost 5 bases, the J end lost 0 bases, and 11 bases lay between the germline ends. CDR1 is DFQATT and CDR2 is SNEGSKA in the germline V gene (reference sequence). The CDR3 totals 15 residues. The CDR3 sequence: CSAPQGSSGANVLTF. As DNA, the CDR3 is TGCAGTGCTCCCCAGGGTAGCTCTGGGGCCAACGTCCTGACTTTC.

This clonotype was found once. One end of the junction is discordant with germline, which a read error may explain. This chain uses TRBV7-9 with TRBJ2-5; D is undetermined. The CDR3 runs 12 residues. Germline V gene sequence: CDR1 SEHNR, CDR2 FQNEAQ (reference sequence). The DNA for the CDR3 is TGTGCCGGCAGCTTCGTTGGGAATGAGCAGTACTTC. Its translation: CAGSFVGNEQYF. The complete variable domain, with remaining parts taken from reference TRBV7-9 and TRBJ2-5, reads DTGVSQNPRHKITKRGQNVTFRCDPISEHNRLYWYRQTLGQGPEFLTYFQNEAQLEKSRLLSDRFSAERPKGSFSTLEIQRTEQGDSAMYLCAGSFVGNEQYFGPGTRLLVL.

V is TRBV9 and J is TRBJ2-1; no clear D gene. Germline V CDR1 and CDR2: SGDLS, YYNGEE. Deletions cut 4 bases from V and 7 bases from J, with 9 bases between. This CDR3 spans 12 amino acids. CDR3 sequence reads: CASSYTANEQFF. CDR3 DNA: TGTGCCAGCAGCTATACCGCGAATGAGCAGTTCTTC.

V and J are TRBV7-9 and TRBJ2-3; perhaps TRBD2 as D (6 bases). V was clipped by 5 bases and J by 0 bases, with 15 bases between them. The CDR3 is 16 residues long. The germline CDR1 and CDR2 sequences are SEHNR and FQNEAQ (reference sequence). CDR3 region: CASSDLADTSTDTQYF. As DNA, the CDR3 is TGTGCCAGCAGCGATTTAGCGGATACTAGCACAGATACGCAGTATTTT.

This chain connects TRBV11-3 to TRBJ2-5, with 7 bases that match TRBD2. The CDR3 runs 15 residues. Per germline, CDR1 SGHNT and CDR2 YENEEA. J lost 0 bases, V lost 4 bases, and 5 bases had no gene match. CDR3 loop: CASSSRAGNQETQYF. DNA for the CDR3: TGTGCCAGCAGCTCGAGAGCGGGGAACCAAGAGACCCAGTACTTC.

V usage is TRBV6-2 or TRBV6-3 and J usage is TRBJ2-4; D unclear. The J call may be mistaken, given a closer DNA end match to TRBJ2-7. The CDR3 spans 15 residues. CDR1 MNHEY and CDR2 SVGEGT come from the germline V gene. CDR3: CASSYDRRLGYEQYF. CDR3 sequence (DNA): TGTGCCAGCAGTTACGATAGGAGATTGGGATACGAGCAGTACTTC.

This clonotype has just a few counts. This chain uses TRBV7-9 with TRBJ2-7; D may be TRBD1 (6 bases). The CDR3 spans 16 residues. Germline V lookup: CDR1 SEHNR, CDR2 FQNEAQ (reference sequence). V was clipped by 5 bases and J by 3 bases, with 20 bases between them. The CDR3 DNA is TGTGCCAGCAGCCAACCGTCAGGGGCACACTACTACGAGCAGTACTTC. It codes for CASSQPSGAHYYEQYF.

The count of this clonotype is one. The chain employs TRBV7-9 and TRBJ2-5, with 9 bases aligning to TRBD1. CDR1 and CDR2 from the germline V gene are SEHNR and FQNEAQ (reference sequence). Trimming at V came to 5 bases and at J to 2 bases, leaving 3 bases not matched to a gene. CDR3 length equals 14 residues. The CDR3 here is CASSTGGGQETQYF. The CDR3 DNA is TGTGCCAGCAGCACAGGGGGCGGGCAAGAGACCCAGTACTTC. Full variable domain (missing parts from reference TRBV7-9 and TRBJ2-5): DTGVSQNPRHKITKRGQNVTFRCDPISEHNRLYWYRQTLGQGPEFLTYFQNEAQLEKSRLLSDRFSAERPKGSFSTLEIQRTEQGDSAMYLCASSTGGGQETQYFGPGTRLLVL.

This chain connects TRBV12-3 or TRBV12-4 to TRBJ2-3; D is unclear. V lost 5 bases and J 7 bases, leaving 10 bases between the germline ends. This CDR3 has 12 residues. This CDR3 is CASSPHWNTQYF. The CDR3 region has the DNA TGTGCCAGCAGTCCCCATTGGAATACGCAGTATTTT.

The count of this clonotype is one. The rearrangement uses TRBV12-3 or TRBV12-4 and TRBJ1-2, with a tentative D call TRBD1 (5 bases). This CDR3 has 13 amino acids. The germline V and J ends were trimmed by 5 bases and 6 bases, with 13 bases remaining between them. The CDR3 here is CASSVTGSHGYTF. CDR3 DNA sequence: TGTGCCAGCAGTGTAACAGGCTCCCATGGCTACACCTTC.

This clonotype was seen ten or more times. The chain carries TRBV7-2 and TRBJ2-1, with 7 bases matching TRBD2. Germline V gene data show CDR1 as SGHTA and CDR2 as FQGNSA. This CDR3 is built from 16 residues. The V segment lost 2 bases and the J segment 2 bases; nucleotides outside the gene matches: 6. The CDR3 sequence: CASSLRERGAYNEQFF. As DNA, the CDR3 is TGTGCCAGCAGCTTAAGAGAGCGGGGAGCCTACAATGAGCAGTTCTTC.

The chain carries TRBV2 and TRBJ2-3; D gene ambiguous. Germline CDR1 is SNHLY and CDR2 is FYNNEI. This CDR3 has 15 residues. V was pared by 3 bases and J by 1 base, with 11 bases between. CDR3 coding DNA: TGTGCCAGCAGTGATCGGACCGGAGGCACAGATACGCAGTATTTT. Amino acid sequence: CASSDRTGGTDTQYF.

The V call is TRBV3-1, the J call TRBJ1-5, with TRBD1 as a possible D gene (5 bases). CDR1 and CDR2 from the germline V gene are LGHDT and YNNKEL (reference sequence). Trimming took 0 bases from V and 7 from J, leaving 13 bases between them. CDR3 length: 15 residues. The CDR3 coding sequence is TGTGCCAGCAGCCAAGATCCCCAGGGCGGGCAGCCCCAGCATTTT. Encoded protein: CASSQDPQGGQPQHF.

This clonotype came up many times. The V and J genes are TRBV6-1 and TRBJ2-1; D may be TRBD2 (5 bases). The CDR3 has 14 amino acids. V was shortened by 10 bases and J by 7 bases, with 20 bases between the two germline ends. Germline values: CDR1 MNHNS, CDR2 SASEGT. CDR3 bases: TGTGCCACAAACCGGGATCCACCTTTGAATGAGCAGTTCTTC. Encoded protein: CATNRDPPLNEQFF.

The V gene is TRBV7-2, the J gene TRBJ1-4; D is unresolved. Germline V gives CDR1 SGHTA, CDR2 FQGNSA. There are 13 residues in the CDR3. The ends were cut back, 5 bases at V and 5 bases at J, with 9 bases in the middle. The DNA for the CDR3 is TGTGCCAGCAGCCGCGACCTAAATGAAAAACTGTTTTTT. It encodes CASSRDLNEKLFF.

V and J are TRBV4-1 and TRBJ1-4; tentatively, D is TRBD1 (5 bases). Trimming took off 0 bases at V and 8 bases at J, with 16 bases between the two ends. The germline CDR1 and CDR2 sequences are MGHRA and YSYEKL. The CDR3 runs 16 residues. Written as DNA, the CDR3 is TGCGCCAGCAGCCAAGATCGGGGGAAGGTTGGCGAAAAACTGTTTTTT. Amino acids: CASSQDRGKVGEKLFF.

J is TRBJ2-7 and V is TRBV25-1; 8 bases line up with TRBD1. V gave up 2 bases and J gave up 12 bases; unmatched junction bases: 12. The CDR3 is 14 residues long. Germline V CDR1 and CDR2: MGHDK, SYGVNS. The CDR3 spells CASSELDRGETRYF. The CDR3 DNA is TGTGCCAGCAGTGAACTCGACAGGGGAGAGACCCGGTACTTC.

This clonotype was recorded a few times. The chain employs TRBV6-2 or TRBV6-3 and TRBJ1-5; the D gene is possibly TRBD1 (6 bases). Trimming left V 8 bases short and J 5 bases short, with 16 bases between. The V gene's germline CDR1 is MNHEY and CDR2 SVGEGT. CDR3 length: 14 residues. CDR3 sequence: CASAWGRGDQPQHF. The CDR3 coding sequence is TGTGCCAGCGCTTGGGGGCGCGGTGATCAGCCCCAGCATTTT.

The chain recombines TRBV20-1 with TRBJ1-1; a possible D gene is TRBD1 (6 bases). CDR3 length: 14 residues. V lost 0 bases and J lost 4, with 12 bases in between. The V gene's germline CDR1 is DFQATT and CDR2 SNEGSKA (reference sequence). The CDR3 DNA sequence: TGCAGTGCTAGAGATCAGGGGCCGGGCACTGAAGCTTTCTTT. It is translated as CSARDQGPGTEAFF.

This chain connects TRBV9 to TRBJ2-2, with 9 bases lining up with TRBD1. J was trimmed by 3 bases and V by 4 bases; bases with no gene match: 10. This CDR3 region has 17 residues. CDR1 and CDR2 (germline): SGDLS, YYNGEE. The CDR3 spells CASSRGQGRLYTGELFF. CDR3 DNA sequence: TGTGCCAGCAGCAGGGGACAGGGACGCTTGTACACCGGGGAGCTGTTTTTT.

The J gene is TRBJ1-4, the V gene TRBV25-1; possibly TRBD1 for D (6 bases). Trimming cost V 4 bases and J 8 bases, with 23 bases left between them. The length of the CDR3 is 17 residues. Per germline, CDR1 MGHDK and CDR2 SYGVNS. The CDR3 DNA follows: TGTGCCAGCAGTGCCGAATATGGTCCGGGGGCAGGCGAAAAACTGTTTTTT. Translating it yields CASSAEYGPGAGEKLFF.

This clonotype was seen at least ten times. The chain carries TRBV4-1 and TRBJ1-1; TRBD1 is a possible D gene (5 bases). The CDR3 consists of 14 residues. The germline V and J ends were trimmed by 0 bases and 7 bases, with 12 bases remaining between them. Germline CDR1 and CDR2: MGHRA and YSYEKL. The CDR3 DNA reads TGCGCCAGCAGCCAAGATCTTTCCAGGGATGAAGCTTTCTTT. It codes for CASSQDLSRDEAFF.